This T cell receptor (beta chain) comes out of a study of beta chain features in type 1 diabetes. About the study: Cell yields, gender and age were similar in healthy donors and patients. The study's findings and limits: In every one of the four CD4+ subsets, TCRB CDR3s were moderately but significantly shorter in Type 1 diabetes patients. Shorter templates might be favored by PCR, and equally so in patients and in controls.

cDNA synthesis used the whole RNA isolate, giving expressed TCRB sequences. Around 3.57 million reads was the average for naive, central memory and regulatory T cell samples. The repertoire was sequenced with immunoSEQ multiplex PCR; TCRdb's copy has only in-frame clones and lacks some. The sample lists 300,000 or so clones; roughly an eighth were seen once. Only a few counts were recorded for this clone. Its antigen is unidentified. V was cut by 3 bases and J by 4 bases, with 6 bases left in between. Germline V gives CDR1 GTSNPN, CDR2 SVGIG (reference sequence). This CDR3 spans 11 amino acids. CD4+ naive, central memory, regulatory and stem cell-like memory cells were sorted via CD45RO/CCR7/CD25/CD127/CD95/CD27.

J is TRBJ2-5 and V is TRBV30, with a tentative D call TRBD1 (5 bases). The receptor was derived from a man aged 30 to 45 with type 1 diabetes. Sequencing was carried out using naive CD4+ T cells from blood. The CDR3 here is CAWRGAETQYF. Here the CDR3 DNA reads TGTGCCTGGAGAGGGGCAGAGACCCAGTACTTC. The whole variable domain, remainder taken from reference TRBV30 and TRBJ2-5, is SQTIHQWPATLVQPVGSPLSLECTVEGTSNPNLYWYRQAAGRGLQLLFYSVGIGQISSEVPQNLSASRPQDRQFILSSKKLLLSDSGFYLCAWRGAETQYFGPGTRLLVL.